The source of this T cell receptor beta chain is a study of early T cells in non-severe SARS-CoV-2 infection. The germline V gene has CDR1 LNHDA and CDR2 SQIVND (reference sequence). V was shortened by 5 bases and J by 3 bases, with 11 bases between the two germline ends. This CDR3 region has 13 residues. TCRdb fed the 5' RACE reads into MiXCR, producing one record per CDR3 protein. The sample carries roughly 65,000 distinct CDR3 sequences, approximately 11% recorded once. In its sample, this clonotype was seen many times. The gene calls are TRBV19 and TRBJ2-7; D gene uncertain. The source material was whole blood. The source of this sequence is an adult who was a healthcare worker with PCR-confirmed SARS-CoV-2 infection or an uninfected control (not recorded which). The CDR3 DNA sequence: TGTGCCAGTAGTTCGGCAGTAAACTACGAGCAGTACTTC. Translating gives CASSSAVNYEQYF. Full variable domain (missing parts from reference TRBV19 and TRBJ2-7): DGGITQSPKYLFRKEGQNVTLSCEQNLNHDAMYWYRQDPGQGLRLIYYSQIVNDFQKGDIAEGYSVSREKKESFPLTVTSAQKNPTAFYLCASSSAVNYEQYFGPGTRLTVT.